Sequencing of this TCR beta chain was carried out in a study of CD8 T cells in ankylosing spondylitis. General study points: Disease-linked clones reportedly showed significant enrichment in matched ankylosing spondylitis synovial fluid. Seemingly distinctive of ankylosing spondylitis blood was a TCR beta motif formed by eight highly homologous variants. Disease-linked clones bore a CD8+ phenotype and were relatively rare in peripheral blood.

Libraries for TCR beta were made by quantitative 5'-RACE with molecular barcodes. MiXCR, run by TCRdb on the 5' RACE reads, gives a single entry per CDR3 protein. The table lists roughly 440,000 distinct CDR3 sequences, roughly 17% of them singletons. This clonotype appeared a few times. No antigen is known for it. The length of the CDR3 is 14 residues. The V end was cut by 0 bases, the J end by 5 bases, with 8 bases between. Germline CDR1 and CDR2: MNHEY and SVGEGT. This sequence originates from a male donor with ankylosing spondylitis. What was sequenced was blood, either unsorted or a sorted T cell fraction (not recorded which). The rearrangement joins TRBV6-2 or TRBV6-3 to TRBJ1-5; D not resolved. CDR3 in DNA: TGTGCCAGCAGTTACTCGGCAGGAGATCAGCCCCAGCATTTT. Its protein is CASSYSAGDQPQHF.